These T cell receptor beta chains were read from a single sample in a study of technical replicates of blood from several donors. Clones were sequenced by immunoSEQ multiplex PCR, and TCRdb holds only the in-frame ones, with some missing. The sample holds fewer than 75,000 clones; roughly 93% are singletons and the top ten take over 0.2%. Sequencing was done on a sample of T cells isolated from PBMCs. These receptors came from a human donor in good health. The conserved cysteine and the conserved F or W are not part of the CDR3 here. Fields, in order: V gene, clone size, CDR3 protein. Some rows mark clone size as missing; the rest say once, few, many or name a class of expanded clone.

>TRBV5-1|.
ASSFGQGSYNEQF
>TRBV2|once
ASSEVLARQETQY
>TRBV30|.
AWSVPRGLPVAEAF
>TRBV6-1|.
ASSETELYSGNTIY
>TRBV5-6|once
ASSFWTGRTYGYT
>TRBV9|.
ASGANRAPISNTGELF
>TRBV2|.
ASSPTGGVGDTQY
>TRBV6-1|.
ASSGGAQASSYNEQF
>TRBV25-1|.
ASLQRDTEAF
>TRBV7-8|.
AIREQETQY
>TRBV7-8|.
ASNEADSSYEQY
>TRBV27|.
ASSRQGKDTQY
>TRBV27|.
ASIGLASYEQY
>TRBV6-1|.
ATGGDQPQH
>TRBV5-1|.
ASSLGGQTTDTQY
>TRBV5-1|.
ASSSAVLGSGNTIY
>TRBV6-5|.
ASSYSRSGRNYEQY
>TRBV2|.
ASSGQGLVGELF
>TRBV9|.
ASSVSTRSTDIQY
>TRBV7-8|.
ASSLAEGVNTEAF
>TRBV6-5|.
ASSERETEAF
>TRBV30|.
AWTRGTGELF
>TRBV19|.
ASSRTRFSGGELF
>TRBV19|.
ASSIPGRVVTEAF
>TRBV5-1|.
ASSPGLAGPDRGYNEQF
>TRBV27|.
ASSLQGFGTEAF
>TRBV11-2|.
ASSLDSVSGYT
>TRBV5-1|.
ASSSEGQPNTEAF
>TRBV25-1|.
ASSRDRPNEKLF
>TRBV21-1|.
ANADTGARETQY
>TRBV5-1|.
ASRQDSNQPQH
>TRBV30|once
AWSVLGSYEQY
>TRBV30|.
AWRGGDRGRTEAF
>TRBV7-2|.
ASSFRVGGYTYEQY
>TRBV7-2|.
ASSLGREDTQY
>TRBV29-1|.
SVDPGRDYGYT
>TRBV11-2|few
ASSLLLAGENEQF
>TRBV6-1|.
ASSESGGGTRVEVQF
>TRBV28|.
ASSFRRAYTGELF
>TRBV5-1|.
ASSSSGQGHTEAF
>TRBV4-1|.
ASSQDLEFPSALH
>TRBV28|.
ASSLVGAGMNTEAF
>TRBV5-1|.
ASSSGGLRETQY